One sample yielded the 2 T cell receptor beta chains listed below, sequenced in a study of T cells in Graves' hyperthyroidism and ophthalmopathy. RNA transcripts served as the template for amplifying TCR beta CDR3 regions. First-round RT-PCR of the TCR CDR3 relied on the HTBI primer set. In TCRdb, the multiplex PCR reads were re-called with MiXCR into one record per CDR3 protein. This sample has 550,000 to 600,000 distinct CDR3 sequences, with roughly 46% found just once. Sequencing input: peripheral blood or thyroid tissue (not recorded which). The receptors were gathered from an adult woman with Graves' disease, either hyperthyroidism or ophthalmopathy (not recorded which).

In its sample, this clonotype was seen many times. The V call is TRBV7-9, the J call TRBJ1-5, with a weak D call TRBD1 (6 bases). The CDR3 covers 14 residues. Trimming shortened V by 4 bases and J by 3 bases, and 10 bases separated the two germline ends. The germline V gene encodes CDR1 SEHNR and CDR2 FQNEAQ (reference sequence). In DNA form, the CDR3 reads TGTGCCAGCAGCTCTGGACAGACCAATCAGCCCCAGCATTTT. Its translation: CASSSGQTNQPQHF.

This clonotype was found many times. This CDR3 reads CASSGPYNEQYF. CDR3 DNA sequence: TGTGCCAGCTCCGGGCCCTACAACGAGCAGTACTTC. The V gene is TRBV28, the J gene TRBJ2-7; D is unclear. V was trimmed by 8 bases and J by 5 bases, leaving 13 bases between them. The CDR3 contains 12 residues. The V gene's germline CDR1 is MDHEN and CDR2 SYDVKM.